The 14 T cell receptor beta chains listed next were all sequenced from one sample in a study of OX40 agonist ivuxolimab in advanced cancers. Here immunoSEQ multiplex PCR was the method, and the copy in TCRdb shows in-frame clones only, minus some. This table holds about 76,000 clones, more than 85% found once. The sequencing here drew on CD4+ or CD8+ T cells sorted from blood, taken in a trial of the OX40 agonist ivuxolimab. These receptors all stem from an adult with an advanced solid tumor such as melanoma, head and neck, liver or kidney cancer.

The genes are TRBV11-2 and TRBJ1-2; D is possibly TRBD1 (5 bases). Germline assignment: CDR1 SGHAT and CDR2 FQNNGV. The CDR3 is 15 amino acids. V gave up 1 base and J gave up 2 bases, with 11 bases separating them. DNA of the CDR3: TGTGCCAGCAGCTTAGGAGTAACAGGAAACTATGGCTACACCTTC. It specifies CASSLGVTGNYGYTF.

This clone was observed once. The V and J genes are TRBV6-1 and TRBJ1-2, with D possibly matching TRBD1 (5 bases). V was pared by 4 bases and J by 3 bases, with 9 bases between. CDR1 and CDR2 from the germline V gene are MNHNS and SASEGT. The CDR3 sequence is 13 residues long. The CDR3 DNA sequence: TGTGCCAGCAGTGTTGGGGCGTACTATGGCTACACCTTC. Its translation: CASSVGAYYGYTF.

V gene TRBV11-2 combines with J gene TRBJ1-3, with TRBD1 as a possible D gene (5 bases). The CDR3 consists of 16 residues. CDR1 and CDR2 from the germline V gene are SGHAT and FQNNGV. V lost 4 bases to trimming and J lost 0 bases, with 13 bases between them. The CDR3 spells CASSSPRGFSGNTIYF. DNA for the CDR3: TGTGCCAGCAGCTCCCCCCGGGGGTTCTCTGGAAACACCATATATTTT. Combining the CDR3 with reference TRBV11-2 and TRBJ1-3 gives the whole variable domain EAGVAQSPRYKIIEKRQSVAFWCNPISGHATLYWYQQILGQGPKLLIQFQNNGVVDDSQLPKDRFSAERLKGVDSTLKIQPAKLEDSAVYLCASSSPRGFSGNTIYFGEGSWLTVV.

The chain links TRBV18 to TRBJ1-1, with TRBD1 as a possible D gene (5 bases). This CDR3 has 14 residues. From germline, CDR1 is KGHSH and CDR2 LQKENI. Between the trimmed V and J ends, which lost 2 bases and 4 bases, there was a span of 11 bases. In nucleotides, the CDR3 is TGTGCCAGCTCACCAGGGGGAACGGGCACTGAAGCTTTCTTT. The encoded protein is CASSPGGTGTEAFF.

V usage is TRBV11-1 and J usage is TRBJ1-2, with D possibly TRBD1 on 6 matching bases. Trimming left V 5 bases short and J 8 bases short, with 15 bases between. Germline V gene data show CDR1 as SGHAT and CDR2 as FQDESV (reference sequence). This CDR3 is built from 13 residues. The CDR3 DNA sequence: TGTGCCAGCAGCCCAGGGGTGGCGGAAGGCTACACCTTC. Amino acids: CASSPGVAEGYTF.

The rearrangement links TRBV19 to TRBJ2-5; D is unresolved. V was clipped by 1 base and J by 5 bases, with 8 bases between them. The CDR3 runs 13 residues. CDR1 and CDR2 (germline): LNHDA, SQIVND (reference sequence). The CDR3 sequence is CASSIAAMETQYF. DNA for the CDR3: TGTGCCAGTAGTATAGCCGCCATGGAGACCCAGTACTTC.

DNA of the CDR3: TGTGCCAGCAGCTTGCTACCAGGGAACACTGAAGCTTTCTTT. This encodes CASSLLPGNTEAFF. The chain carries TRBV7-2 and TRBJ1-1, with D unclear. Germline values: CDR1 SGHTA, CDR2 FQGNSA. V was cut by 3 bases and J by 1 base, with 9 bases left in between. This CDR3 has 14 amino acids.

This clone was seen only a few times. The rearrangement joins TRBV2 to TRBJ2-7; 7 nucleotides match TRBD1. The CDR3 runs to 13 residues. V dropped 8 bases and J dropped 0; count of bases not matched to a gene: 4. CDR1 and CDR2 (germline): SNHLY, FYNNEI. The CDR3 spells CASDRVSSYEQYF. The CDR3 region has the DNA TGTGCCAGCGACAGGGTTAGCTCCTACGAGCAGTACTTC.

This clone was seen more than once but under ten times. The J gene is TRBJ1-2, the V gene TRBV18; no clear D. CDR3 length: 12 residues. The V end lost 2 bases, the J end lost 7 bases, and 8 bases lay between the germline ends. The V gene's germline CDR1 is KGHSH and CDR2 LQKENI. The CDR3 loop reads CASSPYMGGYTF. The CDR3 DNA is TGTGCCAGCTCACCATATATGGGTGGCTACACCTTC.

This chain links TRBV18 with TRBJ2-5; 8 bases are shared with TRBD2. The J segment lost 1 base and the V segment lost 4 bases, leaving 5 bases of the junction unmatched. CDR1 is KGHSH and CDR2 is LQKENI in the germline V gene. This CDR3 is 15 amino acids long. The CDR3 DNA is TGTGCCAGCTCACAGATTAGCGGGACCCAAGAGACCCAGTACTTC. It encodes CASSQISGTQETQYF.

The gene calls are TRBV7-2 and TRBJ2-5; TRBD1 aligns across 9 bases. With 1 base clipped from V and 13 bases from J, the junction kept 7 bases outside the gene matches. CDR3 length: 13 residues. Germline CDR1 and CDR2: SGHTA and FQGNSA. The CDR3 nucleotides are TGTGCCAGCAGCTTAGGGGACAGGGTCCTTTTGTACTTC. Protein product: CASSLGDRVLLYF.

The chain uses TRBV4-1 and TRBJ1-2; no firm D call. The CDR3 is made up of 15 amino acids. The V gene's germline CDR1 is MGHRA and CDR2 YSYEKL. V dropped 1 base and J dropped 2 bases, with 11 bases sitting between them. The CDR3 DNA is TGCGCCAGCAGCCAAGGGAGTCCGGGGAACTATGGCTACACCTTC. Amino acids: CASSQGSPGNYGYTF.

This clone has a handful of counts. The chain uses TRBV7-8 and TRBJ2-1, with 7 bases aligning to TRBD1. V dropped 5 bases and J dropped 7; count of bases not matched to a gene: 5. The CDR3 sequence is 13 residues long. Germline CDR1 is SGHVS and CDR2 is FQNEAQ. CDR3 amino acids: CASSQNRGNEQFF. The CDR3 DNA follows: TGTGCCAGCAGCCAGAACAGGGGTAATGAGCAGTTCTTC. The complete variable domain, with remaining parts taken from reference TRBV7-8 and TRBJ2-1, reads GAGVSQSPRYKVAKRGQDVALRCDPISGHVSLFWYQQALGQGPEFLTYFQNEAQLDKSGLPSDRFFAERPEGSVSTLKIQRTQQEDSAVYLCASSQNRGNEQFFGPGTRLTVL.

The chain has TRBV14 and TRBJ2-1; TRBD2 matches 11 bases. There are 16 residues in the CDR3. Germline trimming cut 0 bases from V and 11 bases from J; bases unmatched to any gene: 9. Germline lookup yields CDR1 SGHDN and CDR2 FVKESK. CDR3 coding DNA: TGTGCCAGCAGCCAAGATTATGGCCTAGCGGGGGGTAAGCAGTTCTTC. This translates into CASSQDYGLAGGKQFF.